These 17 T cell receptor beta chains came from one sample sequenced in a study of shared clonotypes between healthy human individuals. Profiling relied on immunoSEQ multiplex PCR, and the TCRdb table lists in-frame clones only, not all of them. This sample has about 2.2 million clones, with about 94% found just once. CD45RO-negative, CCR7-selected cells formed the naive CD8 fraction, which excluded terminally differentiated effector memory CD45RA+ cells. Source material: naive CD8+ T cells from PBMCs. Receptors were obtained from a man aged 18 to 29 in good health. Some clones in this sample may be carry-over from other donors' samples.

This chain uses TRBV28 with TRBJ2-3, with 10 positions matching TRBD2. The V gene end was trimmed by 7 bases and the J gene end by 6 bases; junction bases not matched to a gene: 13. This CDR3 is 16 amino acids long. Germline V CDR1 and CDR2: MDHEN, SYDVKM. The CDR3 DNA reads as TGTGCCAGCACCACTCAGCGGGAGGGCCCGGCGGATACGCAGTATTTT. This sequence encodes CASTTQREGPADTQYF.

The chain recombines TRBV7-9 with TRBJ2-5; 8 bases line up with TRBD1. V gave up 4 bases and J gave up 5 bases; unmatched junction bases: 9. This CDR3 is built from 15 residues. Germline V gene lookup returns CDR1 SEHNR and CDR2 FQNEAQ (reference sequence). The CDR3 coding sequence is TGTGCCAGCAGCTCCAGACAGGGGAGTATGGAGACCCAGTACTTC. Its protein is CASSSRQGSMETQYF.

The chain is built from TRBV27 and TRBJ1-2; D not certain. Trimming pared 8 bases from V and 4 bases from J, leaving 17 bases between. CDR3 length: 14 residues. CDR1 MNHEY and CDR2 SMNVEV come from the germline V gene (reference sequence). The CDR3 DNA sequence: TGTGCCAGCGTTGAGCCCCACACCCCCTATGGCTACACCTTC. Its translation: CASVEPHTPYGYTF.

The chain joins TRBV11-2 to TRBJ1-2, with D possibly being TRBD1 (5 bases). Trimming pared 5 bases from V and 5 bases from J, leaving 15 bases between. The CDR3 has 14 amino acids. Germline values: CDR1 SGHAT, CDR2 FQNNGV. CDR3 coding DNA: TGTGCCAGCAGCCCCGGGGGGGAGGGTTATGGCTACACCTTC. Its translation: CASSPGGEGYGYTF. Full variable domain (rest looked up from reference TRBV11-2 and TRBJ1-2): EAGVAQSPRYKIIEKRQSVAFWCNPISGHATLYWYQQILGQGPKLLIQFQNNGVVDDSQLPKDRFSAERLKGVDSTLKIQPAKLEDSAVYLCASSPGGEGYGYTFGSGTRLTVV.

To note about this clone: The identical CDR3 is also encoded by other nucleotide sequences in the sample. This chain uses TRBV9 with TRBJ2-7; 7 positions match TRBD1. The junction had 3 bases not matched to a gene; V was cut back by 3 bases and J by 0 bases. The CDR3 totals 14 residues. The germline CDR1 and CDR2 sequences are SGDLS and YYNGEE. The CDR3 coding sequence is TGTGCCAGCAGCGAGGACAGGAGCTCCTACGAGCAGTACTTC. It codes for CASSEDRSSYEQYF.

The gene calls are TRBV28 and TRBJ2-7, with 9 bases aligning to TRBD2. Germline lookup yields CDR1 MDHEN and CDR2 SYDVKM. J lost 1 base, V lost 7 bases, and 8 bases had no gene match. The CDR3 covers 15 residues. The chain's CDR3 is CASKLGLAGSYEQYF. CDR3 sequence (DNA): TGTGCCAGCAAATTGGGCCTAGCGGGGTCCTACGAGCAGTACTTC.

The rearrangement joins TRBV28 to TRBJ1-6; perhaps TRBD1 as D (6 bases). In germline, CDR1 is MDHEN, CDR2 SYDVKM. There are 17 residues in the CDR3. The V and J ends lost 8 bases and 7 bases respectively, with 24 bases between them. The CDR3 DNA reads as TGTGCCAGCCGTTCCTTGGTGGACAGCCTGTGGAATTCACCCCTCCACTTT. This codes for CASRSLVDSLWNSPLHF.

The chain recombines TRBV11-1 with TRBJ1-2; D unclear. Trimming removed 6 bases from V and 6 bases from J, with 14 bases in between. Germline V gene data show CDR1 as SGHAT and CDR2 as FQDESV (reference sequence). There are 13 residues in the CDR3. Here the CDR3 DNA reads TGTGCCAGCAGACTGCCTCTCCAGCATGGCTACACCTTC. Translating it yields CASRLPLQHGYTF.

CDR3 DNA sequence: TGTGCCAGCAGCCTGGGACAGGCCGGCTTTACTGAAGCTTTCTTT. Protein product: CASSLGQAGFTEAFF. The chain links TRBV28 to TRBJ1-1; the match to TRBD1 covers 8 bases. The V segment lost 6 bases and the J segment 5 bases; nucleotides outside the gene matches: 11. Germline values: CDR1 MDHEN, CDR2 SYDVKM. There are 15 residues in the CDR3.

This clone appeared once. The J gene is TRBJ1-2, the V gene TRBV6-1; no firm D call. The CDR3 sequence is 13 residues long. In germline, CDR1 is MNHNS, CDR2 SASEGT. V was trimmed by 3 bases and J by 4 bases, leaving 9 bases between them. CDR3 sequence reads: CASSDEATYGYTF. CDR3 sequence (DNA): TGTGCCAGCAGTGATGAAGCTACCTATGGCTACACCTTC.

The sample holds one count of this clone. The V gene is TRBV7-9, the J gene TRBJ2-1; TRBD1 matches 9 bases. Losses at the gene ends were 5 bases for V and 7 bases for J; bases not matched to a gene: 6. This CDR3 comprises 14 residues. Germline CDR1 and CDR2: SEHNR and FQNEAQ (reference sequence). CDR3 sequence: CASSPRQGGNEQFF. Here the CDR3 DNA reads TGTGCCAGCAGCCCTCGACAGGGGGGGAATGAGCAGTTCTTC.

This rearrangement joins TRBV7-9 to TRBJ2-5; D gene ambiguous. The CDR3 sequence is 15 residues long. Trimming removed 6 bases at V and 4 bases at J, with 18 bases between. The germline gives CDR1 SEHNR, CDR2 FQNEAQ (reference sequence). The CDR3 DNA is TGTGCCAGCAGTTCTGAAGGGCCTCGGCGAGAGACCCAGTACTTC. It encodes CASSSEGPRRETQYF.

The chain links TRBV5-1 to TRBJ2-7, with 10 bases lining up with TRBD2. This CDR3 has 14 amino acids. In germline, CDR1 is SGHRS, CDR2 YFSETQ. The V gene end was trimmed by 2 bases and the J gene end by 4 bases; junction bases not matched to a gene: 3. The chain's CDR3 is CASSFAGLAYEQYF. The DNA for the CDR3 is TGCGCCAGCAGCTTCGCGGGACTAGCGTACGAGCAGTACTTC.

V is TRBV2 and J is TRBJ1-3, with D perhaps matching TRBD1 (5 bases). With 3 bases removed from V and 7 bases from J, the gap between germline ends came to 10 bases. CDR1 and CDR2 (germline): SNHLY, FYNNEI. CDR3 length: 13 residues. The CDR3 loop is CASSDAGYNTIYF. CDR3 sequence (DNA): TGTGCCAGCAGTGATGCAGGGTACAACACCATATATTTT.

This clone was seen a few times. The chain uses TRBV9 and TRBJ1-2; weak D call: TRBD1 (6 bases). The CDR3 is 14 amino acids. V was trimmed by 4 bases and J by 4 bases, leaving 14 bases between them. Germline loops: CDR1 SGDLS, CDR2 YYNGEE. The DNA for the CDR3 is TGTGCCAGCAGCCTACAGGGTGGGGGCTATGGCTACACCTTC. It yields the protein CASSLQGGGYGYTF.

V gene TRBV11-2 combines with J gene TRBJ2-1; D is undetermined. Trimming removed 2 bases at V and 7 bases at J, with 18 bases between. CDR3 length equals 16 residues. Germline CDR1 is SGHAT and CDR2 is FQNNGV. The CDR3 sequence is CASSLLRIAFWNEQFF. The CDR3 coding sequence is TGTGCCAGCAGCTTATTACGCATAGCCTTTTGGAATGAGCAGTTCTTC.

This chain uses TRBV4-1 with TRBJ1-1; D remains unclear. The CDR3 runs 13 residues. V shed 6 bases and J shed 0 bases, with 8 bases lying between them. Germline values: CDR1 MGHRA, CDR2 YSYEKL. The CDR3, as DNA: TGCGCCAGCAGACATATCATGAACACTGAAGCTTTCTTT. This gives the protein CASRHIMNTEAFF.